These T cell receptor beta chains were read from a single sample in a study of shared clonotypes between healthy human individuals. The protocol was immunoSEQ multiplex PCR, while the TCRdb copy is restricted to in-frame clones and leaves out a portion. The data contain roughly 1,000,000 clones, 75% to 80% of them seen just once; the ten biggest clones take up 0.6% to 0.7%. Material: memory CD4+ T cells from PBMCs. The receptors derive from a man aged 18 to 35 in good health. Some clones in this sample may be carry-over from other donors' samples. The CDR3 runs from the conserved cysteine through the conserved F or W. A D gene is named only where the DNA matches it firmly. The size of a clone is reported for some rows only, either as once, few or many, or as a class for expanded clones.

CDR3 protein: CASSYEKISFQPQHF; CDR3 DNA: TGTGCCAGCAGTTACGAAAAGATTTCGTTTCAGCCCCAGCATTTT; J gene: TRBJ1-5; V gene: TRBV6-8; D gene: NA; clone size: few
CDR3 protein: CASRGQGTYSNQPQHF; CDR3 DNA: TGTGCCAGCAGGGGACAGGGAACTTATAGCAATCAGCCCCAGCATTTT; J gene: TRBJ1-5; V gene: TRBV2; D gene: TRBD1; clone size: NA
CDR3 protein: CASSVGGSGPTQYF; CDR3 DNA: TGTGCCAGCAGCGTAGGAGGTAGCGGGCCTACGCAGTATTTT; J gene: TRBJ2-3; V gene: TRBV9; D gene: TRBD2; clone size: once
CDR3 protein: CASSPRNTDTQYF; CDR3 DNA: TGTGCCAGCAGTCCTAGAAACACAGATACGCAGTATTTT; J gene: TRBJ2-3; V gene: TRBV27; D gene: NA; clone size: NA
CDR3 protein: CASSDVGETQYF; CDR3 DNA: TGTGCCAGCAGTGATGTAGGAGAGACCCAGTACTTC; J gene: TRBJ2-5; V gene: TRBV6-1; D gene: NA; clone size: NA
CDR3 protein: CASSNGLAGLRVNTGELFF; CDR3 DNA: TGTGCCAGCAGCAACGGACTAGCGGGGCTGAGGGTGAACACCGGGGAGCTGTTTTTT; J gene: TRBJ2-2; V gene: TRBV5-4; D gene: TRBD2; clone size: many
CDR3 protein: CASSPRGVSSYEQYF; CDR3 DNA: TGTGCCAGCAGTCCCCGGGGGGTGAGCTCCTACGAGCAGTACTTC; J gene: TRBJ2-7; V gene: TRBV28; D gene: TRBD2; clone size: NA
CDR3 protein: CASSFPRVYEQYF; CDR3 DNA: TGTGCCAGCAGTTTCCCCAGGGTGTACGAGCAGTACTTC; J gene: TRBJ2-7; V gene: TRBV28; D gene: NA; clone size: NA
CDR3 protein: CASSAGSGTGNIQYF; CDR3 DNA: TGTGCCAGCAGCGCGGGATCCGGGACCGGAAACATTCAGTACTTC; J gene: TRBJ2-4; V gene: TRBV5-4; D gene: NA; clone size: NA
CDR3 protein: CASSRTGGGGYTF; CDR3 DNA: TGTGCCAGCAGTCGGACAGGGGGCGGCGGCTACACCTTC; J gene: TRBJ1-2; V gene: TRBV6-5; D gene: TRBD1; clone size: NA
CDR3 protein: CASSESSTGGARKAFF; CDR3 DNA: TGCGCCAGCAGTGAGTCGTCCACGGGGGGCGCCCGTAAAGCTTTCTTT; J gene: TRBJ1-1; V gene: TRBV10-1; D gene: NA; clone size: NA
CDR3 protein: CASSLSGLRGWTSGANVLTF; CDR3 DNA: TGTGCCAGCAGTTTATCCGGTTTGCGGGGTTGGACCTCTGGGGCCAACGTCCTGACTTTC; J gene: TRBJ2-6; V gene: TRBV28; D gene: NA; clone size: NA
CDR3 protein: CASSFRDGIQYF; CDR3 DNA: TGTGCCAGCAGTTTCCGCGACGGCATTCAGTACTTC; J gene: TRBJ2-4; V gene: TRBV27; D gene: NA; clone size: NA
CDR3 protein: CASSPTFSSGNTIYF; CDR3 DNA: TGTGCCAGCAGCCCGACATTCAGCTCTGGAAACACCATATATTTT; J gene: TRBJ1-3; V gene: TRBV7-9; D gene: NA; clone size: NA
CDR3 protein: CASSSSKRSSYNEQFF; CDR3 DNA: TGTGCCAGCAGTTCCTCTAAGAGGAGCTCCTACAATGAGCAGTTCTTC; J gene: TRBJ2-1; V gene: TRBV6-5; D gene: NA; clone size: few
CDR3 protein: CAGSPRGSPSYEQYF; CDR3 DNA: TGTGCCGGCAGCCCCCGAGGGAGCCCCTCCTACGAGCAGTACTTC; J gene: TRBJ2-7; V gene: TRBV6-5; D gene: NA; clone size: once
CDR3 protein: CASVDGGKKYGYTF; CDR3 DNA: TGTGCCAGTGTGGACGGAGGGAAGAAATATGGCTACACCTTC; J gene: TRBJ1-2; V gene: TRBV6-1; D gene: NA; clone size: NA
CDR3 protein: CASSRRETQYF; CDR3 DNA: TGTGCCAGCAGCCGGCGGGAGACCCAGTACTTC; J gene: TRBJ2-5; V gene: TRBV28; D gene: NA; clone size: NA
CDR3 protein: CASSLTGHTEAFF; CDR3 DNA: TGTGCCAGCAGCTTAACGGGGCACACTGAAGCTTTCTTT; J gene: TRBJ1-1; V gene: TRBV7-3; D gene: NA; clone size: NA
CDR3 protein: CASSGLGSNTGELFF; CDR3 DNA: TGTGCCAGCAGTGGACTTGGCTCAAACACCGGGGAGCTGTTTTTT; J gene: TRBJ2-2; V gene: TRBV6-1; D gene: NA; clone size: NA
CDR3 protein: CASSQDTRGHIYGYTF; CDR3 DNA: TGCGCCAGCAGCCAAGATACGCGGGGCCACATATATGGCTACACCTTC; J gene: TRBJ1-2; V gene: TRBV4-3; D gene: NA; clone size: NA
CDR3 protein: CALIRVQVQDQPQHF; CDR3 DNA: TGTGCCTTAATCCGGGTACAGGTCCAAGATCAGCCCCAGCATTTT; J gene: TRBJ1-5; V gene: TRBV19; D gene: NA; clone size: NA
CDR3 protein: CATSRLGQSYEQYF; CDR3 DNA: TGTGCCACCAGCAGACTCGGACAGTCATACGAGCAGTACTTC; J gene: TRBJ2-7; V gene: TRBV15; D gene: NA; clone size: NA
CDR3 protein: CASREAGAKNIQYF; CDR3 DNA: TGTGCCAGCAGGGAAGCGGGGGCCAAAAACATTCAGTACTTC; J gene: TRBJ2-4; V gene: TRBV27; D gene: TRBD2; clone size: NA
CDR3 protein: CASSFSGKETQYF; CDR3 DNA: TGTGCCAGCAGCTTTTCAGGGAAGGAGACCCAGTACTTC; J gene: TRBJ2-5; V gene: TRBV5-8; D gene: NA; clone size: NA
CDR3 protein: CASSPGQGWPQETQYF; CDR3 DNA: TGTGCCAGCTCACCCGGACAGGGTTGGCCCCAAGAGACCCAGTACTTC; J gene: TRBJ2-5; V gene: TRBV18; D gene: TRBD1; clone size: NA
CDR3 protein: CASSSGAAANTEAFF; CDR3 DNA: TGTGCCAGCAGCTCAGGGGCGGCTGCTAACACTGAAGCTTTCTTT; J gene: TRBJ1-1; V gene: TRBV7-2; D gene: NA; clone size: NA
CDR3 protein: CASSLGTEGGEAFF; CDR3 DNA: TGCGCCAGCAGCTTGGGGACGGAAGGGGGTGAAGCTTTCTTT; J gene: TRBJ1-1; V gene: TRBV5-1; D gene: NA; clone size: NA
CDR3 protein: CASSGGTGGTNTGELFF; CDR3 DNA: TGTGCCAGCAGCGGCGGGACAGGGGGCACGAACACCGGGGAGCTGTTTTTT; J gene: TRBJ2-2; V gene: TRBV7-6; D gene: TRBD1; clone size: NA
CDR3 protein: CASSRFGSSGNTIYF; CDR3 DNA: TGTGCCAGCAGCCGCTTCGGAAGCTCTGGAAACACCATATATTTT; J gene: TRBJ1-3; V gene: TRBV13; D gene: NA; clone size: NA
CDR3 protein: CASRGQIWSSYEQYF; CDR3 DNA: TGTGCCAGCAGAGGACAAATTTGGAGCTCCTACGAGCAGTACTTC; J gene: TRBJ2-7; V gene: TRBV6-6; D gene: NA; clone size: NA
CDR3 protein: CASSSPSSTSTDTQYF; CDR3 DNA: TGTGCCAGCAGTTCCCCCTCAAGTACTAGCACAGATACGCAGTATTTT; J gene: TRBJ2-3; V gene: TRBV27; D gene: NA; clone size: NA
CDR3 protein: CASMSRKGYNEQFF; CDR3 DNA: TGTGCCAGCATGTCTAGAAAAGGGTACAATGAGCAGTTCTTC; J gene: TRBJ2-1; V gene: TRBV28; D gene: NA; clone size: NA
CDR3 protein: CASSLVGLAVSTDTQYF; CDR3 DNA: TGTGCCAGCAGCTTAGTCGGTCTCGCCGTCAGCACAGATACGCAGTATTTT; J gene: TRBJ2-3; V gene: TRBV11-1; D gene: NA; clone size: once
CDR3 protein: CASSLFGPNTEAFF; CDR3 DNA: TGTGCCAGCAGCTTATTCGGGCCGAACACTGAAGCTTTCTTT; J gene: TRBJ1-1; V gene: TRBV7-2; D gene: NA; clone size: NA
CDR3 protein: CASSPGTGGDQPQHF; CDR3 DNA: TGCGCCAGCAGCCCAGGGACAGGGGGCGATCAGCCCCAGCATTTT; J gene: TRBJ1-5; V gene: TRBV5-1; D gene: TRBD1; clone size: NA
CDR3 protein: CASSLGPPGGTSTDTQYF; CDR3 DNA: TGTGCCAGCAGCTTGGGCCCTCCTGGCGGAACTAGCACAGATACGCAGTATTTT; J gene: TRBJ2-3; V gene: TRBV5-4; D gene: NA; clone size: few
CDR3 protein: CASSPTHEKLFF; CDR3 DNA: TGTGCCAGCAGCCCGACTCATGAAAAACTGTTTTTT; J gene: TRBJ1-4; V gene: TRBV7-9; D gene: NA; clone size: NA
CDR3 protein: CASTPEGAGYEQYF; CDR3 DNA: TGTGCCAGCACCCCCGAGGGGGCAGGGTACGAGCAGTACTTC; J gene: TRBJ2-7; V gene: TRBV2; D gene: TRBD1; clone size: NA
CDR3 protein: CASSPLKTGENEKLFF; CDR3 DNA: TGCGCCAGCAGCCCACTAAAGACAGGGGAGAATGAAAAACTGTTTTTT; J gene: TRBJ1-4; V gene: TRBV5-1; D gene: TRBD1; clone size: NA
CDR3 protein: CATSRVTIADSYNEQFF; CDR3 DNA: TGTGCCACCAGCAGAGTAACAATAGCGGATTCCTACAATGAGCAGTTCTTC; J gene: TRBJ2-1; V gene: TRBV15; D gene: NA; clone size: NA
CDR3 protein: CAWSLREELFF; CDR3 DNA: TGTGCCTGGAGTCTAAGGGAGGAGCTGTTTTTT; J gene: TRBJ2-2; V gene: TRBV30; D gene: NA; clone size: NA
CDR3 protein: CASSSATGGEQYF; CDR3 DNA: TGTGCCAGCAGTTCTGCGACAGGGGGAGAGCAGTACTTC; J gene: TRBJ2-7; V gene: TRBV28; D gene: TRBD1; clone size: NA
CDR3 protein: CASSPNGDTQYF; CDR3 DNA: TGTGCCAGCAGTCCAAACGGAGATACGCAGTATTTT; J gene: TRBJ2-3; V gene: TRBV7-2; D gene: NA; clone size: NA
CDR3 protein: CASSQDPREGNNEQFF; CDR3 DNA: TGTGCCAGCAGCCAAGATCCCCGGGAGGGGAACAATGAGCAGTTCTTC; J gene: TRBJ2-1; V gene: TRBV4-2; D gene: TRBD2; clone size: NA
CDR3 protein: CASSFDTYQETQYF; CDR3 DNA: TGTGCCAGCAGCTTTGACACCTACCAAGAGACCCAGTACTTC; J gene: TRBJ2-5; V gene: TRBV11-2; D gene: NA; clone size: NA
CDR3 protein: CASSLERARLTWQFF; CDR3 DNA: TGTGCCAGCTCACTCGAGCGCGCTCGGTTAACCTGGCAGTTCTTC; J gene: TRBJ2-1; V gene: TRBV18; D gene: NA; clone size: NA
CDR3 protein: CASREGGDQPQHF; CDR3 DNA: TGTGCCAGCAGGGAGGGGGGAGATCAGCCCCAGCATTTT; J gene: TRBJ1-5; V gene: TRBV28; D gene: NA; clone size: few
CDR3 protein: CASSPVGDRGQPQHF; CDR3 DNA: TGTGCCAGCAGCCCCGTGGGGGACAGGGGCCAGCCCCAGCATTTT; J gene: TRBJ1-5; V gene: TRBV7-9; D gene: TRBD1; clone size: NA
CDR3 protein: CSTSSYNEQFF; CDR3 DNA: TGCAGTACAAGCTCCTACAATGAGCAGTTCTTC; J gene: TRBJ2-1; V gene: TRBV20-1; D gene: NA; clone size: NA
CDR3 protein: CASIGLAGGGEQYF; CDR3 DNA: TGTGCCAGCATCGGACTAGCGGGAGGAGGCGAGCAGTACTTC; J gene: TRBJ2-7; V gene: TRBV2; D gene: TRBD2; clone size: NA